Shown below are 28 T cell receptor beta chains from a single sample sequenced in a study of T-cell reconstitution after alpha-beta-depleted transplantation in children. Unique molecular identifiers were incorporated during preparation of the TCRbeta library. TCRdb re-derived calls from the PCR reads in MiXCR, one entry per CDR3 protein. This sample has approximately 490,000 distinct CDR3 sequences, with more than 9% found just once. The source material was PBMCs, sampled before TCRalphabeta/CD19-depleted stem cell transplant. These receptors all come from a child younger than 10 with inherited bone marrow failure, due to receive a stem cell transplant.

The chain is built from TRBV2 and TRBJ2-7; 9 bases are shared with TRBD1. The CDR3 consists of 15 residues. Trimming removed 5 bases from V and 7 bases from J; junction bases left unmatched: 12. Per germline, CDR1 SNHLY and CDR2 FYNNEI. This CDR3 reads CASSITGTGRKEQYF. The CDR3 region has the DNA TGTGCCAGCAGTATAACCGGGACAGGGCGAAAAGAGCAGTACTTC.

The table lists this clonotype with a few counts. The chain recombines TRBV11-2 with TRBJ2-4; D is undetermined. Germline lookup yields CDR1 SGHAT and CDR2 FQNNGV. CDR3 size: 19 residues. V was cut by 5 bases and J by 0 bases, with 23 bases left in between. The CDR3: CASSRRSALVGLAKNIQYF. Here the CDR3 DNA reads TGTGCCAGCAGCCGTCGATCGGCCCTGGTGGGTCTAGCCAAAAACATTCAGTACTTC.

The chain recombines TRBV11-2 with TRBJ2-7, with 10 bases identical to TRBD2. The CDR3 has 17 amino acids. V shed 5 bases, J shed 9 bases, and the junction held 19 bases outside the gene matches. Germline values: CDR1 SGHAT, CDR2 FQNNGV. The CDR3 coding sequence is TGTGCCAGCAGCAATCTAGCGGGAGCCGAGTATACGCACGCGCAGTACTTC. It encodes CASSNLAGAEYTHAQYF.

This clonotype was detected many times. The chain joins TRBV29-1 to TRBJ2-5, with a possible D match to TRBD1 (5 bases). Germline V gene sequence: CDR1 SQVTM, CDR2 ANQGSEA. V was trimmed by 4 bases and J by 2 bases, leaving 8 bases between them. The CDR3 is 12 residues long. The CDR3 nucleotides are TGCAGCGTTGTAGGGGATCAAGAGACCCAGTACTTC. Amino acids: CSVVGDQETQYF.

This clonotype was observed many times. The chain links TRBV6-2 or TRBV6-3 to TRBJ2-7; TRBD1 agrees at 10 bases. Per germline, CDR1 MNHEY and CDR2 SVGEGT. This CDR3 comprises 14 residues. The V and J ends lost 6 bases and 3 bases, in that order; junction bases with no gene match: 5. CDR3 nucleotide sequence: TGTGCCAGCAGGCTTTGGACAGGGGGCTACGAGCAGTACTTC. This translates into CASRLWTGGYEQYF.

The V gene is TRBV20-1, the J gene TRBJ2-3; 9 positions agree with TRBD1. The junction had 3 bases not matched to a gene; V was cut back by 4 bases and J by 10 bases. There are 11 residues in the CDR3. Germline assignment: CDR1 DFQATT and CDR2 SNEGSKA (reference sequence). CDR3 amino acids: CSATRTGAQYF. CDR3 DNA sequence: TGCAGTGCTACCCGGACAGGGGCGCAGTATTTT.

V is TRBV20-1 and J is TRBJ2-1; D is possibly TRBD2 (5 bases). The V gene lost 6 bases and the J gene lost 3 bases, with 9 bases spanning the gap. Germline CDR1 DFQATT, CDR2 SNEGSKA (reference sequence). The CDR3 is 12 residues long. CDR3 sequence: CSATRDYNEQFF. In nucleotides, the CDR3 is TGCAGTGCGACCCGGGACTACAATGAGCAGTTCTTC.

Only a few counts were recorded for this clonotype. The chain joins TRBV20-1 to TRBJ1-2, with 7 bases aligning to TRBD1. With 6 bases clipped from V and 4 bases from J, the junction kept 20 bases outside the gene matches. The CDR3 is made up of 17 amino acids. Germline V lookup: CDR1 DFQATT, CDR2 SNEGSKA (reference sequence). The CDR3: CSAQGFGQGVLSYGYTF. CDR3 in DNA: TGCAGTGCGCAGGGGTTCGGGCAGGGGGTATTGAGCTATGGCTACACCTTC.

Worth noting for this clonotype: A much larger clone sits a single nucleotide away, making a read error possible. This chain uses TRBV29-1 with TRBJ2-7; D is undetermined. Germline V gives CDR1 SQVTM, CDR2 ANQGSEA. The CDR3 is 13 residues long. This CDR3 reads CSVAPRRYYEQSF. In DNA, the CDR3 is TGCAGCGTTGCCCCGAGAAGGTACTACGAGCAGTCCTTC.

Worth noting for this clonotype: One end of the junction varies from germline; a read error may be responsible. The chain couples TRBV7-2 to TRBJ2-3; D not resolved. This CDR3 has 14 residues. Per the germline V gene, CDR1 is SGHTA and CDR2 is FQGNSA. The CDR3 DNA follows: TGTGCCAGCGGCTTGCTAGGGTTCTCAGATACGCAGTATTTT. Protein: CASGLLGFSDTQYF.

This chain joins TRBV20-1 and TRBJ1-2; the D is unclear. CDR1 and CDR2 (germline): DFQATT, SNEGSKA (reference sequence). This CDR3 spans 13 amino acids. The germline V and J ends were trimmed by 3 bases and 8 bases, with 16 bases remaining between them. This CDR3 is CSARSRPYEGYTF. CDR3 coding DNA: TGCAGTGCTAGGTCCCGCCCCTATGAAGGCTACACCTTC.

This clonotype was recorded many times. V is TRBV28 and J is TRBJ2-5, with 11 positions matching TRBD2. V was pared by 4 bases and J by 5 bases, with 12 bases of the junction left unmatched. The CDR3 spans 17 residues. Per the germline V gene, CDR1 is MDHEN and CDR2 is SYDVKM. Here the CDR3 DNA reads TGTGCCAGCAGTTCCGGAACTAGCGGGAGCCGGCGGGAGACCCAGTACTTC. It codes for CASSSGTSGSRRETQYF.

This clonotype occurred many times. The chain couples TRBV12-3 or TRBV12-4 to TRBJ1-5; 12 positions agree with TRBD1. CDR3 length: 18 amino acids. Germline trimming cut 6 bases from V and 2 bases from J; bases unmatched to any gene: 11. The CDR3 reads CASSPGTGGGGGNQPQHF. The CDR3 coding sequence is TGTGCCAGCAGCCCCGGGACAGGGGGCGGAGGGGGCAATCAGCCCCAGCATTTT.

This clonotype was picked up many times. V is TRBV9 and J is TRBJ2-7; 11 bases are shared with TRBD1. Germline V gene data show CDR1 as SGDLS and CDR2 as YYNGEE. With 3 bases clipped from V and 11 bases from J, the junction kept 13 bases outside the gene matches. This CDR3 spans 15 amino acids. DNA of the CDR3: TGTGCCAGCAGCGCAGGGCTAAGGACAGGGGGCTTGAAGTACTTC. The encoded protein is CASSAGLRTGGLKYF.

This clonotype was detected ten times or more. V is TRBV4-3 and J is TRBJ1-1; no definite D call. The CDR3 has 18 amino acids. The V gene's germline CDR1 is LGHNA and CDR2 YSLEER. Trimming took 0 bases from V and 7 from J, leaving 24 bases between them. The CDR3 bases are TGCGCCAGCAGCCAAGAGTGGGCAGAAGCCCTTTTCCGGAATGAAGCTTTCTTT. Its translation is CASSQEWAEALFRNEAFF.

This clonotype was seen repeatedly, ten times or more. This chain connects TRBV5-1 to TRBJ2-1, with D perhaps TRBD1 or TRBD2 (6 bases each). In germline, CDR1 is SGHRS, CDR2 YFSETQ. Trimming cost V 4 bases and J 5 bases, with 13 bases left between them. CDR3 length: 14 amino acids. The CDR3, as DNA: TGCGCCAGCAGCCAGCAGGGGACTCACAATGAGCAGTTCTTC. As protein: CASSQQGTHNEQFF.

This clonotype was found many times. The chain uses TRBV20-1 and TRBJ2-4; 8 bases are a match to TRBD2. Trimming at V came to 5 bases and at J to 7 bases, leaving 10 bases not matched to a gene. The CDR3 totals 14 residues. Germline V gene data show CDR1 as DFQATT and CDR2 as SNEGSKA (reference sequence). The CDR3 protein is CSAEGGLELNIQYF. The CDR3 coding sequence is TGCAGTGCTGAAGGGGGACTAGAGCTTAACATTCAGTACTTC.

This clonotype was seen a handful of times. V is TRBV10-3 and J is TRBJ2-2; 9 bases line up with TRBD1. CDR1 ENHRY and CDR2 SYGVKD come from the germline V gene. This CDR3 contains 15 residues. The trim removed 6 bases at V and 3 bases at J, leaving 5 bases unmatched. This CDR3 is CAIRKTGGHTGELFF. CDR3 DNA: TGTGCCATCAGAAAGACAGGGGGACACACCGGGGAGCTGTTTTTT.

This clonotype has a count of ten or more. V and J are TRBV19 and TRBJ1-3; no firm D call. Trimming removed 6 bases at V and 0 bases at J, with 6 bases between. The V gene's germline CDR1 is LNHDA and CDR2 SQIVND (reference sequence). This CDR3 has 13 amino acids. CDR3 bases: TGTGCCAGTAGAGTCCCCTCTGGAAACACCATATATTTT. This translates into CASRVPSGNTIYF.

This clonotype was seen repeatedly, ten times or more. The V call is TRBV5-1, the J call TRBJ2-1, with D hard to call. This CDR3 has 14 amino acids. Germline CDR1 is SGHRS and CDR2 is YFSETQ. The germline V and J ends were trimmed by 4 bases and 4 bases, with 12 bases remaining between them. In DNA, the CDR3 is TGCGCCAGCAGCCCACTTGTCCGATACAATGAGCAGTTCTTC. Its protein product is CASSPLVRYNEQFF.

The table lists this clonotype with a few counts. This chain joins TRBV29-1 and TRBJ2-3; TRBD1 matches at 7 bases. Germline V gene sequence: CDR1 SQVTM, CDR2 ANQGSEA. The CDR3 loop spans 13 amino acids. The V gene end was trimmed by 6 bases and the J gene end by 1 base; junction bases not matched to a gene: 4. The CDR3: CSVTGTGTDTQYF. CDR3 bases: TGCAGCGTCACCGGGACAGGCACAGATACGCAGTATTTT.

The V and J genes are TRBV4-1 and TRBJ2-6, with 11 positions matching TRBD2. From germline, CDR1 is MGHRA and CDR2 YSYEKL. V lost 0 bases, J lost 0 bases, and 13 bases stayed unmatched. This CDR3 region has 22 residues. In DNA form, the CDR3 reads TGCGCCAGCAGCCAAGACCCGCTTATCCTAGCGGGGGGACCCTCTGGGGCCAACGTCCTGACTTTC. Protein sequence: CASSQDPLILAGGPSGANVLTF.

With respect to this clonotype: It may be a read error: a sequence one base away is much more abundant. The CDR3 nucleotides are TGTGCCAGTACAGGGGTGGGAGAGGAGACCCAGCACTTC. Its protein product is CASTGVGEETQHF. The chain has TRBV28 and TRBJ2-5, with 7 bases that match TRBD1. Germline values: CDR1 MDHEN, CDR2 SYDVKM. The CDR3 loop spans 13 amino acids.

The table lists this clonotype with many counts. This chain connects TRBV6-5 to TRBJ1-1; possibly TRBD1 for D (6 bases). The ends were cut back, 3 bases at V and 1 base at J, with 9 bases in the middle. This CDR3 has 14 amino acids. Germline V gene data show CDR1 as MNHEY and CDR2 as SVGAGI. The CDR3 DNA follows: TGTGCCAGCAGTTATGGGGGGCCGAACACTGAAGCTTTCTTT. Protein: CASSYGGPNTEAFF.

V is TRBV11-2 and J is TRBJ2-4, with D tentatively TRBD1 (6 bases). Germline V CDR1 and CDR2: SGHAT, FQNNGV. The CDR3 totals 16 residues. Trimming cost V 5 bases and J 1 base, with 15 bases left between them. CDR3 sequence: CASSATGSKAKNIQYF. CDR3 nucleotides: TGTGCCAGCAGCGCAACAGGGAGTAAGGCCAAAAACATTCAGTACTTC.

The chain has TRBV5-4 and TRBJ1-2, with 7 bases that match TRBD1. After removal of 1 base from V and 3 bases from J, the junction contained 12 bases not matched to a gene. The CDR3 consists of 17 residues. Germline lookup yields CDR1 SGHNT and CDR2 YYREEE (reference sequence). CDR3 bases: TGTGCCAGCAGCTTGCGAAAAGGGGGCGGGTATGACTATGGCTACACCTTC. This encodes CASSLRKGGGYDYGYTF.

This clonotype was detected ten times or more. The rearrangement joins TRBV28 to TRBJ2-2; D call uncertain. There are 13 residues in the CDR3. CDR1 is MDHEN, CDR2 SYDVKM, per germline. V lost 1 base and J lost 4, with 4 bases in between. The CDR3 sequence is CASSLSLTGELFF. DNA for the CDR3: TGTGCCAGCAGTTTATCCCTCACCGGGGAGCTGTTTTTT.

This clonotype was observed many times. The chain combines TRBV4-3 with TRBJ2-3; D not resolved. V lost 0 bases to trimming and J lost 1 base, with 5 bases between them. Germline V gene data show CDR1 as LGHNA and CDR2 as YSLEER. The CDR3 is made up of 14 amino acids. CDR3 in DNA: TGCGCCAGCAGCCAAGAACTGCGCACAGATACGCAGTATTTT. Protein: CASSQELRTDTQYF.